The source of this T cell receptor beta chain is a study of neoadjuvant nivolumab and ipilimumab in lung cancer. The study, taken as a whole, reports: Only a single major-pathologic-response sample was available for clonality analysis.

V lost 5 bases and J 4 bases, leaving 19 bases between the germline ends. The CDR3 is 15 amino acids. Germline CDR1 reads SGHNT; CDR2 reads YYREEE (reference sequence). Profiled with immunoSEQ multiplex PCR; TCRdb holds only in-frame clones, not every one. The table includes 10,000 to 15,000 clones, under 97% detected once. Of note for this clone: Its target is unknown.

This receptor was identified in an adult with non-small cell lung cancer. The chain recombines TRBV5-4 with TRBJ2-7, with D possibly TRBD2 on 7 matching bases. Material: peripheral blood, obtained after neoadjuvant nivolumab, alone or with ipilimumab, at or shortly before surgery. CDR3 in amino acids: CASSREVQGGYEQYF. The DNA for the CDR3 is TGTGCCAGCAGTCGGGAGGTACAGGGAGGGTACGAGCAGTACTTC.